Below, 3 T cell receptor beta chains from the same sample are listed, as sequenced in a study of long-term antiretroviral therapy in people with HIV. Investigators performed immunoSEQ version v3.0 at survey level. Assay: immunoSEQ multiplex PCR; the TCRdb copy retains only in-frame clones and omits some. The table lists tens of thousands of clones, approximately 85% of them singletons, with over 9.5% in the top ten. This specimen consisted of unsorted PBMCs, obtained 2.2 years after starting antiretroviral therapy. These receptors came from a man younger than 35 with HIV.

The rearrangement uses TRBV18 and TRBJ2-3; TRBD2 agrees at 9 bases. The V segment lost 1 base and the J segment 0 bases; nucleotides outside the gene matches: 8. Germline values: CDR1 KGHSH, CDR2 LQKENI. CDR3 length equals 18 residues. CDR3 nucleotide sequence: TGTGCCAGCTCACCACTCAATCTAGCGGGGACAAGCACAGATACGCAGTATTTT. This sequence encodes CASSPLNLAGTSTDTQYF. Drawing the rest from reference TRBV18 and TRBJ2-3, the complete variable domain is NAGVMQNPRHLVRRRGQEARLRCSPMKGHSHVYWYRQLPEEGLKFMVYLQKENIIDESGMPKERFSAEFPKEGPSILRIQQVVRGDSAAYFCASSPLNLAGTSTDTQYFGPGTRLTVL.

The CDR3 nucleotides are TGCGCCAGCAGCCCGACATCTCGGACAGGGGCGAACACTGAAGCTTTCTTT. This gives the protein CASSPTSRTGANTEAFF. This chain connects TRBV4-1 to TRBJ1-1, with TRBD1 matching over 9 bases. The CDR3 length is 17 residues. V lost 4 bases, J lost 1 base, and 10 bases stayed unmatched. Germline lookup yields CDR1 MGHRA and CDR2 YSYEKL.

The V and J genes are TRBV7-9 and TRBJ2-2, with a weak D call TRBD1 (5 bases). Between the trimmed V and J ends, which lost 5 bases and 4 bases, there was a span of 11 bases. Germline values: CDR1 SEHNR, CDR2 FQNEAQ (reference sequence). This CDR3 is built from 14 residues. CDR3 in amino acids: CASSVDSLTGELFF. The CDR3 DNA reads TGTGCCAGCAGCGTCGACAGTCTCACCGGGGAGCTGTTTTTT.